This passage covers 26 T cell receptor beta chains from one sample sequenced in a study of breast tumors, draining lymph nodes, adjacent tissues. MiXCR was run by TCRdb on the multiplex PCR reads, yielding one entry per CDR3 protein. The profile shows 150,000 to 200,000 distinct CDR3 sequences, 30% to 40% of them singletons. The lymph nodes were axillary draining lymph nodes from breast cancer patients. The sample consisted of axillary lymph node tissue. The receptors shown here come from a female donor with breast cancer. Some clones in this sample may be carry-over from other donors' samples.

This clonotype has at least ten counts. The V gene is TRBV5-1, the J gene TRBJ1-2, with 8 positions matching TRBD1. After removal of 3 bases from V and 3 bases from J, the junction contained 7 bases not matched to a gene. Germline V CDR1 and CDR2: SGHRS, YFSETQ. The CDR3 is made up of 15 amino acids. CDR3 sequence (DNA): TGCGCCAGCAGCTCCGGACAGGGACTGTACTATGGCTACACCTTC. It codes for CASSSGQGLYYGYTF.

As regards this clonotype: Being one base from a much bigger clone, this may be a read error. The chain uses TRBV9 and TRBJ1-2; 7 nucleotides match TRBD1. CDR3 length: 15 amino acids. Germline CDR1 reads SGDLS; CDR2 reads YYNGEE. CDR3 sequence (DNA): TGTGCCAGCAGCGTGACAGGGACTCCTAACTATGGCTCCACCTTC. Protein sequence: CASSVTGTPNYGSTF. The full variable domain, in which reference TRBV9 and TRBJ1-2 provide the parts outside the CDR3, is DSGVTQTPKHLITATGQRVTLRCSPRSGDLSVYWYQQSLDQGLQFLIQYYNGEERAKGNILERFSAQQFPDLHSELNLSSLELGDSALYFCASSVTGTPNYGSTFGSGTRLTVV.

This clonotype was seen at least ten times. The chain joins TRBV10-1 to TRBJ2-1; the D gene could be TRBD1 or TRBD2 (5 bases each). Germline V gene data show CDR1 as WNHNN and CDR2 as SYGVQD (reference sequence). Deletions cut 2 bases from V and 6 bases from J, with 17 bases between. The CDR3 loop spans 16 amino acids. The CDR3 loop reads CASSETKGRVINEQFF. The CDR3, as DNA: TGCGCCAGCAGTGAGACGAAGGGGCGGGTGATCAATGAGCAGTTCTTC.

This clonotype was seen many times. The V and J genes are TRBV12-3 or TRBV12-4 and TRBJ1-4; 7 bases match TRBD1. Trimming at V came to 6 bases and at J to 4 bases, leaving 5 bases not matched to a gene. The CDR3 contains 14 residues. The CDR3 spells CASRPTGNNEKLFF. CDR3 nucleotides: TGTGCCAGCAGACCGACAGGGAATAATGAAAAACTGTTTTTT.

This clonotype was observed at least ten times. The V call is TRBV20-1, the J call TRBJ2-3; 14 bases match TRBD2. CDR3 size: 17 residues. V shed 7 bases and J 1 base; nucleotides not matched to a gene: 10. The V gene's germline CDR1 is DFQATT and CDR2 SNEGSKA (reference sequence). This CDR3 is CSGRLAGGFQGTDTQYF. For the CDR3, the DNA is TGCAGTGGGCGACTAGCGGGAGGGTTTCAGGGCACAGATACGCAGTATTTT.

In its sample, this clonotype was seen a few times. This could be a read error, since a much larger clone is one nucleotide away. CDR3 in DNA: TGTGTCAGTAGTTCCCAGGGGTTTTCCTACGAGCAGTACTTC. Its protein is CVSSSQGFSYEQYF. The V gene is TRBV19, the J gene TRBJ2-7; weak D call: TRBD1 (6 bases). Germline CDR1 and CDR2: LNHDA and SQIVND (reference sequence). This CDR3 is built from 14 residues. Complete variable domain (other parts from reference TRBV19 and TRBJ2-7): DGGITQSPKYLFRKEGQNVTLSCEQNLNHDAMYWYRQDPGQGLRLIYYSQIVNDFQKGDIAEGYSVSREKKESFPLTVTSAQKNPTAFYLCVSSSQGFSYEQYFGPGTRLTVT.

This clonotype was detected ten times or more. Here the CDR3 DNA reads TGCGCCAGCAGCGACCTTAATGAGCAGTTCTTC. Encoded protein: CASSDLNEQFF. The chain recombines TRBV5-1 with TRBJ2-1; no firm D call. The CDR3 is made up of 11 amino acids. Germline V gene data show CDR1 as SGHRS and CDR2 as YFSETQ. V gave up 4 bases and J gave up 7 bases, with 6 bases separating them. Using reference TRBV5-1 and TRBJ2-1 for the parts outside the CDR3, the full variable domain is KAGVTQTPRYLIKTRGQQVTLSCSPISGHRSVSWYQQTPGQGLQFLFEYFSETQRNKGNFPGRFSGRQFSNSRSEMNVSTLELGDSALYLCASSDLNEQFFGPGTRLTVL.

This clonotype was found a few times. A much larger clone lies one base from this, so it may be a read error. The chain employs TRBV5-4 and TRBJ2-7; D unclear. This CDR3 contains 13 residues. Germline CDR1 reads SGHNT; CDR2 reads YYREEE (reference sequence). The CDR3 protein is CASSSRQSYERYF. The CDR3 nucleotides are TGTGCCAGCAGCTCCCGACAATCCTACGAGCGGTACTTC.

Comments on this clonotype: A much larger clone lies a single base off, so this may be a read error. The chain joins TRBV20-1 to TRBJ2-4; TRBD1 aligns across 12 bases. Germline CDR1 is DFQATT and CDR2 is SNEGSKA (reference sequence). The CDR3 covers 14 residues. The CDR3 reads CGALGQGAVNIQYF. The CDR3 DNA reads TGCGGTGCCTTGGGACAGGGGGCAGTGAACATTCAGTACTTC.

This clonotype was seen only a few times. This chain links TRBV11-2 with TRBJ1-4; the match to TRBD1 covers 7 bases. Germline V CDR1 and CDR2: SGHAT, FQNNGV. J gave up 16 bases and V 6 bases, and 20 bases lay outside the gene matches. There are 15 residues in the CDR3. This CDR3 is CASRSTGAGDERPFF. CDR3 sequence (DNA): TGTGCCAGCAGGTCTACAGGGGCGGGAGATGAAAGACCGTTTTTT.

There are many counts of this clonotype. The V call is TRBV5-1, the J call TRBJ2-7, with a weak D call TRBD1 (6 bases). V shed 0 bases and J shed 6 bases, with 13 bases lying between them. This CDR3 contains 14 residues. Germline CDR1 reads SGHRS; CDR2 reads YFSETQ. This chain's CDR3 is CASSLDSGEGEQYF. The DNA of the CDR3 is TGCGCCAGCAGCTTGGACTCAGGGGAAGGCGAGCAGTACTTC.

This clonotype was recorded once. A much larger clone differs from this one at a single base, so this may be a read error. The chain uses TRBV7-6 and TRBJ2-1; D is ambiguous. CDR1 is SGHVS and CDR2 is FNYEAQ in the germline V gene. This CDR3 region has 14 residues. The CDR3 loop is CAGSLADLSNEQFF. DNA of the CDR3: TGTGCCGGCAGCTTGGCCGACTTGTCCAATGAGCAGTTCTTC.

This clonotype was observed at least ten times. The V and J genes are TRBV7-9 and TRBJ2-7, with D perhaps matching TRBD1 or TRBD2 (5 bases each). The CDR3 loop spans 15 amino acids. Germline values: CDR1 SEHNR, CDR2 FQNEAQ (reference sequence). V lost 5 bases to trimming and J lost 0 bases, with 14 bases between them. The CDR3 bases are TGTGCCAGCAGCCCCGGGGCCGGAAGCTCCTACGAGCAGTACTTC. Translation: CASSPGAGSSYEQYF.

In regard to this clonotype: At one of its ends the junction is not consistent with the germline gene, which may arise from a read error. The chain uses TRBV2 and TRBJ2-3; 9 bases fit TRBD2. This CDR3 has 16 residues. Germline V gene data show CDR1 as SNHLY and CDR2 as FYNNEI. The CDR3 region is CASSHSAGGGPDTQYF. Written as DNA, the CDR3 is TGTGCCAGCAGTCATTCAGCGGGAGGTGGGCCAGATACGCAGTATTTC.

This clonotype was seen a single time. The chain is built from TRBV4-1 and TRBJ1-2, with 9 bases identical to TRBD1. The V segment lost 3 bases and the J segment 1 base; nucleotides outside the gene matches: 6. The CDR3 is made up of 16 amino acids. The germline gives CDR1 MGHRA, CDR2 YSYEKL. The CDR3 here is CASSHAGTGHNYGYTF. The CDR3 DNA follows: TGCGCCAGCAGCCATGCCGGGACAGGGCATAACTATGGCTACACCTTC.

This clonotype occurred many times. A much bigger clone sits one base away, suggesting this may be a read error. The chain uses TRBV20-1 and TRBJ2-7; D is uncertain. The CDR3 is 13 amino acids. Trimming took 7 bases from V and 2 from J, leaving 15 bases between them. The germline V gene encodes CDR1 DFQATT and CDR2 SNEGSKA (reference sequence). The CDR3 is CSGTRDPPYEQYF. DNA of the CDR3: TGCAGTGGGACGAGAGACCCGCCCTACGAGCAGTACTTC.

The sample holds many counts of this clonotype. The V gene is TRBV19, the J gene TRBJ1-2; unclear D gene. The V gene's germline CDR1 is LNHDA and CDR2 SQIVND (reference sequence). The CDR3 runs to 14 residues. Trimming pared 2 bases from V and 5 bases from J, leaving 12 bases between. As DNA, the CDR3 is TGTGCCAGTAGTATAAGACGGGAGCTTTATGGCTACACCTTC. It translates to CASSIRRELYGYTF.

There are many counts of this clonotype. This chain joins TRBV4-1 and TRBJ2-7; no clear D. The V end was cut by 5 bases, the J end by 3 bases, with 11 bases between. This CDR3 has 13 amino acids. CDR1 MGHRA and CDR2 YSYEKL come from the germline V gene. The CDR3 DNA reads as TGCGCCAGCAGCGGGGATCCGGGCTACGAGCAGTACTTC. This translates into CASSGDPGYEQYF.

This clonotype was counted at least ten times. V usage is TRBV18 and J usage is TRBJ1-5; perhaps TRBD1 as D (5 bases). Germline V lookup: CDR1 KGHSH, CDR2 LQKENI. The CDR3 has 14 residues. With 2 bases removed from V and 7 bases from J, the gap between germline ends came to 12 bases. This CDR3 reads CASSPGQGEQPQHF. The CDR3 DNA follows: TGTGCCAGCTCACCAGGGCAGGGAGAACAGCCCCAGCATTTT. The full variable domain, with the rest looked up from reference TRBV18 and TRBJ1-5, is NAGVMQNPRHLVRRRGQEARLRCSPMKGHSHVYWYRQLPEEGLKFMVYLQKENIIDESGMPKERFSAEFPKEGPSILRIQQVVRGDSAAYFCASSPGQGEQPQHFGDGTRLSIL.

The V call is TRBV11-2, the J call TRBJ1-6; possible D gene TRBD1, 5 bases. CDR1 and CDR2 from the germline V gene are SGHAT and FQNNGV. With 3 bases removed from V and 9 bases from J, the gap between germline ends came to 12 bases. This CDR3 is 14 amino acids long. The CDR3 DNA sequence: TGTGCCAGCAGCTTGGGGCAGGATTCTTCACCCCTCCACTTT. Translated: CASSLGQDSSPLHF.

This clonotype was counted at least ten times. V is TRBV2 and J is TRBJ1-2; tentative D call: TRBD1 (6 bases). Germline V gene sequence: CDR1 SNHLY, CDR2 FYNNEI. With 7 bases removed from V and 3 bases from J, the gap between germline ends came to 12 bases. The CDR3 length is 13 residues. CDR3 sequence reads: CASTYGGYYGYTF. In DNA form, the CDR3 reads TGTGCCAGCACTTATGGGGGCTACTATGGCTACACCTTC.

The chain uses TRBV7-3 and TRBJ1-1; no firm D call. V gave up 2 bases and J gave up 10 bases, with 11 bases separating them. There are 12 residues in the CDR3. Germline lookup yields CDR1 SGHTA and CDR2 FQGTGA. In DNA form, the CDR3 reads TGTGCCAGCAGCTTACCTCTCTTTGTAGCTTTCTTT. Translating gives CASSLPLFVAFF.

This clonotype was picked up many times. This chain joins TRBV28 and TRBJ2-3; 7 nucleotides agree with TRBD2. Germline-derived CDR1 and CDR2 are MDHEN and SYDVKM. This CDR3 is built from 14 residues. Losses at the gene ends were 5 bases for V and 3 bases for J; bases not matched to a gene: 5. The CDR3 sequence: CASSPGTNTDTQYF. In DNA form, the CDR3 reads TGTGCCAGCAGTCCCGGGACTAATACAGATACGCAGTATTTT.

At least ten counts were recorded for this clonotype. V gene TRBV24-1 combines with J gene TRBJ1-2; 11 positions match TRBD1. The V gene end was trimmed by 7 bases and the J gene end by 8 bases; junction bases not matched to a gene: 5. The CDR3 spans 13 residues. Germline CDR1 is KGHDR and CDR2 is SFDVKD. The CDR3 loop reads CATSGQGAPGYTF. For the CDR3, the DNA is TGTGCCACCAGCGGACAGGGGGCGCCCGGCTACACCTTC.

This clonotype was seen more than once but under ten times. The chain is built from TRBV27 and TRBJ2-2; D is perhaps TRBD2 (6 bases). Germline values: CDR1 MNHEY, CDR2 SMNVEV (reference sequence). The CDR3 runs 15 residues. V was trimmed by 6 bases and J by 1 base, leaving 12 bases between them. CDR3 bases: TGTGCCAGCAGGGAGGAGGGGATGAACACCGGGGAGCTGTTTTTT. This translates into CASREEGMNTGELFF.

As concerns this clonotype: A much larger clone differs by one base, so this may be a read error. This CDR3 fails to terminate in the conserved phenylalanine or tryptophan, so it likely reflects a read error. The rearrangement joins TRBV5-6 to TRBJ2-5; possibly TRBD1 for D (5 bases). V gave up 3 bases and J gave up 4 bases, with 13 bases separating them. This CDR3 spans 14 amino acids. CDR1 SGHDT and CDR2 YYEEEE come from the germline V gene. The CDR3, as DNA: TGTGCCAGCAGCTCTACAGGTGTAGGAGAGACCCAGTACCTC. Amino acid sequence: CASSSTGVGETQYL.